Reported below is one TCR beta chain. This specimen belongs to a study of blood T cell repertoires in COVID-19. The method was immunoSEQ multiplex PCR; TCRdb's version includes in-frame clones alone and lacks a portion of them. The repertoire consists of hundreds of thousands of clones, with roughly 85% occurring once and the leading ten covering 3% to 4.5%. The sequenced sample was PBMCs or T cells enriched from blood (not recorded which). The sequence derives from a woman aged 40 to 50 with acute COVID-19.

The CDR3 coding sequence is TGTGCCAGCACCAAGTTAGCAGATACGCAGTATTTT. Its translation: CASTKLADTQYF. This chain uses TRBV7-9 with TRBJ2-3; D remains unclear. The length of the CDR3 is 12 residues. Germline assignment: CDR1 SEHNR and CDR2 FQNEAQ (reference sequence). Trimming stripped 7 bases from V and 4 bases from J, with 9 bases between.